The next 22 T cell receptor beta chains were all read from a single sample in a study of monozygotic twins with inflammatory bowel disease. Using the 5' RACE reads, TCRdb records one entry per CDR3 protein without DNA. Its listing shows 150,000 to 200,000 distinct CDR3 sequences. Sequenced material: blood. These receptors originate from a human donor with ulcerative colitis or Crohn's disease, or a healthy co-twin of an affected twin (not recorded which).

This chain uses TRBV10-1 with TRBJ2-7; TCRdb indicates TRBD2, and absent DNA this call remains unverified. CDR3 size: 18 residues. Germline-derived CDR1 and CDR2 are WNHNN and SYGVQD (reference sequence). The CDR3 protein is CASSEPRGSGGPSYEQYF.

The rearrangement uses TRBV10-3 and TRBJ2-5; no DNA is available, so the TRBD1 call from TCRdb remains unchecked. Germline lookup yields CDR1 ENHRY and CDR2 SYGVKD. The CDR3 sequence is 12 residues long. Here the CDR3 reads CATGDRAETQYF.

V usage is TRBV20-1 and J usage is TRBJ2-1. Germline CDR1 reads DFQATT; CDR2 reads SNEGSKA (reference sequence). The CDR3 runs 13 residues. This CDR3 reads CSASRLTYNEQFF.

This rearrangement joins TRBV12-3 or TRBV12-4 to TRBJ2-1; TCRdb reports TRBD1, a call that lacks DNA to check it against. The CDR3 totals 14 residues. CDR3 sequence: CASSPDGNYNEQFF.

V and J are TRBV5-4 and TRBJ2-5; TCRdb reports TRBD1, a call that lacks DNA to check it against. The CDR3 extends over 11 amino acids. Germline lookup yields CDR1 SGHNT and CDR2 YYREEE (reference sequence). The CDR3 is CASPAPKTQYF.

This sequence joins TRBV20-1 and TRBJ2-3. This CDR3 is built from 13 residues. Germline CDR1 reads DFQATT; CDR2 reads SNEGSKA (reference sequence). The CDR3 loop is CSAPRRTTDTQYF.

The rearrangement joins TRBV9 to TRBJ1-5; TCRdb reports TRBD1, a call that lacks DNA to check it against. The CDR3 is 11 residues long. Germline-derived CDR1 and CDR2 are SGDLS and YYNGEE. This CDR3 reads CASGGFQPQHF.

The chain uses TRBV5-1 and TRBJ1-6. This CDR3 is 14 amino acids long. Looked up from germline, CDR1 is SGHRS and CDR2 is YFSETQ. The CDR3 here is CASSRVGGRPPLHF.

CDR3 region: CASSARRETQYF. The gene calls are TRBV28 and TRBJ2-5; checking the TCRdb D call of TRBD2 is not possible without DNA. Germline CDR1 and CDR2: MDHEN and SYDVKM. The CDR3 loop spans 12 amino acids.

V is TRBV9 and J is TRBJ2-5; no DNA is available, so the TRBD2 call from TCRdb remains unchecked. This CDR3 has 15 amino acids. Germline V gene lookup returns CDR1 SGDLS and CDR2 YYNGEE. The CDR3 is CASSTSGGTQETQYF.

The rearrangement joins TRBV13 to TRBJ2-7; the TCRdb D gene call, TRBD1, has no DNA to confirm it. The CDR3 totals 17 residues. Germline CDR1 and CDR2: PRHDT and FYEKMQ (reference sequence). The chain's CDR3 is CASSHRGGATSSYEQYF.

V usage is TRBV5-1 and J usage is TRBJ2-7; no DNA is available, so the TRBD1 call from TCRdb remains unchecked. The CDR3 runs 18 residues. Germline values: CDR1 SGHRS, CDR2 YFSETQ. CDR3 region: CASSLSPFSGVESYEQYF.

The CDR3 here is CSAAPTSLGADTQYF. The rearrangement joins TRBV20-1 to TRBJ2-3; TCRdb's D gene call, TRBD2, goes unchecked for lack of DNA. In germline, CDR1 is DFQATT, CDR2 SNEGSKA (reference sequence). The length of the CDR3 is 15 residues.

CDR3 sequence reads: CASSQGQGVNTGELFF. The chain combines TRBV27 with TRBJ2-2; absent DNA, TCRdb's TRBD1 call cannot be checked. The CDR3 extends over 16 amino acids. Germline V gene sequence: CDR1 MNHEY, CDR2 SMNVEV (reference sequence).

This CDR3 reads CSATRGYEQYF. This chain connects TRBV20-1 to TRBJ2-7; no DNA is available, so the TRBD1 call from TCRdb remains unchecked. Per the germline V gene, CDR1 is DFQATT and CDR2 is SNEGSKA (reference sequence). The length of the CDR3 is 11 residues.

This sequence joins TRBV28 and TRBJ2-3; there is no DNA to check the TCRdb D call of TRBD2. CDR3 length: 13 amino acids. Germline CDR1 reads MDHEN; CDR2 reads SYDVKM. CDR3 in amino acids: CASNSGRTDTQYF.

V and J are TRBV20-1 and TRBJ1-5. The CDR3 contains 13 residues. In germline, CDR1 is DFQATT, CDR2 SNEGSKA (reference sequence). The CDR3 region is CSARGGYNHPQHF.

The genes are TRBV5-5 and TRBJ1-5. The CDR3 is made up of 15 amino acids. Germline V CDR1 and CDR2: SGHKS, YYEKEE (reference sequence). The chain's CDR3 is CASSLTGDFNQPQHF.

This chain joins TRBV4-1 and TRBJ1-4. The germline CDR1 and CDR2 sequences are MGHRA and YSYEKL. This CDR3 is 16 amino acids long. The CDR3: CASSPPMPTTNEKLFF.

V usage is TRBV27 and J usage is TRBJ1-2. From germline, CDR1 is MNHEY and CDR2 SMNVEV (reference sequence). This CDR3 spans 13 amino acids. The CDR3 region is CASSFAANYGYTF.

This chain joins TRBV12-3 or TRBV12-4 and TRBJ1-1; the TRBD1 assignment by TCRdb is unverifiable without DNA. CDR3 length equals 13 residues. CDR3 protein: CASSPRGFTEAFF.

The V call is TRBV7-9, the J call TRBJ2-7; there is no DNA to check the TCRdb D call of TRBD1. The germline gives CDR1 SEHNR, CDR2 FQNEAQ (reference sequence). The CDR3 has 16 amino acids. CDR3 amino acids: CASSLPPGQGTYEQYF.